A single sample gave rise to the 25 T cell receptor beta chains below, sequenced in a study of shared clonotypes between healthy human individuals. Generated by immunoSEQ multiplex PCR, the TCRdb table keeps only in-frame clones and is missing some. This sample has approximately 700,000 clones, with more than 70% found just once. The sample was memory CD4+ T cells sorted from blood. The subset here: CD45RA-negative fraction. Source of these receptors: a woman aged 25 to 39 in good health.

This rearrangement joins TRBV6-1 to TRBJ1-5, with D unresolved. Trimming stripped 7 bases from V and 7 bases from J, with 11 bases between. This CDR3 contains 12 residues. Germline CDR1 is MNHNS and CDR2 is SASEGT. The CDR3 DNA is TGTGCCAGCAATACGGGGTGGCAGCCCCAGCATTTT. Translating it yields CASNTGWQPQHF.

The V gene is TRBV6-6, the J gene TRBJ2-5, with no clear D. The CDR3 runs to 12 residues. Trimming removed 2 bases at V and 4 bases at J, with 5 bases between. The germline V gene encodes CDR1 MNHNY and CDR2 SVGAGI (reference sequence). The CDR3 sequence is CASSYDLETQYF. Written as DNA, the CDR3 is TGTGCCAGCAGTTACGACTTAGAGACCCAGTACTTC.

The chain is built from TRBV5-4 and TRBJ1-2; TRBD1 agrees at 9 bases. Germline lookup yields CDR1 SGHNT and CDR2 YYREEE (reference sequence). This CDR3 has 15 residues. With V trimmed by 4 bases and J by 0 bases, 4 bases remained unmatched. In nucleotides, the CDR3 is TGTGCCAGCAGCGTGGGACAGGGACCTAACTATGGCTACACCTTC. Translation: CASSVGQGPNYGYTF.

This chain connects TRBV28 to TRBJ1-2; TRBD1 aligns across 7 bases. Germline V lookup: CDR1 MDHEN, CDR2 SYDVKM. This CDR3 is 14 amino acids long. V lost 7 bases and J lost 4; bases outside the gene matches: 9. CDR3 loop: CASTPGGQTYGYTF. The CDR3 DNA sequence: TGTGCCAGCACCCCCGGGGGACAGACCTATGGCTACACCTTC.

The chain recombines TRBV2 with TRBJ2-3, with D unclear. Germline V CDR1 and CDR2: SNHLY, FYNNEI. V dropped 5 bases and J dropped 0 bases, with 9 bases sitting between them. The CDR3 extends over 14 amino acids. CDR3 DNA sequence: TGTGCCAGCAGTAAGAGACTCAGCACAGATACGCAGTATTTT. Encoded protein: CASSKRLSTDTQYF.

The chain uses TRBV11-2 and TRBJ2-4; D is ambiguous. V was clipped by 2 bases and J by 7 bases, with 9 bases between them. This CDR3 spans 13 amino acids. Germline V gene data show CDR1 as SGHAT and CDR2 as FQNNGV. The CDR3 reads CASSLNRVNIQYF. In DNA form, the CDR3 reads TGTGCCAGCAGCTTAAACCGGGTCAACATTCAGTACTTC.

This clone was observed many times. The chain couples TRBV7-6 to TRBJ2-7, with 12 bases fitting TRBD2. The V gene end was trimmed by 2 bases and the J gene end by 3 bases; junction bases not matched to a gene: 2. Germline assignment: CDR1 SGHVS and CDR2 FNYEAQ. The CDR3 extends over 15 amino acids. The DNA for the CDR3 is TGTGCCAGCAGCTTACGGACTAGCGGGAACTACGAGCAGTACTTC. Protein sequence: CASSLRTSGNYEQYF. The full variable domain, rest sourced from reference TRBV7-6 and TRBJ2-7, is GAGVSQSPRYKVTKRGQDVALRCDPISGHVSLYWYRQALGQGPEFLTYFNYEAQQDKSGLPNDRFSAERPEGSISTLTIQRTEQRDSAMYRCASSLRTSGNYEQYFGPGTRLTVT.

This sequence joins TRBV6-5 and TRBJ2-1; TRBD2 aligns across 8 bases. V gave up 5 bases and J gave up 3 bases; unmatched junction bases: 6. The germline gives CDR1 MNHEY, CDR2 SVGAGI. This CDR3 region has 15 residues. The CDR3 loop is CASSQGSGSYNEQFF. In DNA, the CDR3 is TGTGCCAGCAGTCAAGGGAGCGGGAGCTACAATGAGCAGTTCTTC.

The chain links TRBV28 to TRBJ1-1; tentatively, D is TRBD1 (5 bases). The germline CDR1 and CDR2 sequences are MDHEN and SYDVKM. The CDR3 extends over 14 amino acids. V lost 5 bases to trimming and J lost 7 bases, with 17 bases between them. The CDR3 nucleotides are TGTGCCAGCAGTACCGGGCTCGGTGGGGGTGAAGCTTTCTTT. This sequence encodes CASSTGLGGGEAFF.

The rearrangement joins TRBV7-2 to TRBJ1-4; D ambiguous. The CDR3 runs 13 residues. V lost 4 bases to trimming and J lost 7 bases, with 10 bases between them. The germline gives CDR1 SGHTA, CDR2 FQGNSA. CDR3 in DNA: TGTGCCAGCAGCTCCCGTGCGTTTGAAAAACTGTTTTTT. Its translation is CASSSRAFEKLFF.

Only a few counts were recorded for this clone. The rearrangement uses TRBV28 and TRBJ1-2, with TRBD1 matching 7 bases. J gave up 6 bases and V 2 bases, and 0 bases lay outside the gene matches. The CDR3 length is 12 residues. CDR1 and CDR2 from the germline V gene are MDHEN and SYDVKM. CDR3 loop: CASSLQGDGYTF. For the CDR3, the DNA is TGTGCCAGCAGTTTACAGGGGGATGGCTACACCTTC.

The chain uses TRBV27 and TRBJ1-1; TRBD1 might be the D (5 bases). V gave up 4 bases and J gave up 4 bases, with 13 bases separating them. Germline V gene data show CDR1 as MNHEY and CDR2 as SMNVEV (reference sequence). The CDR3 is 14 amino acids. This CDR3 is CASSSFRVGTEAFF. As DNA, the CDR3 is TGTGCCAGCAGTTCGTTCAGGGTGGGCACTGAAGCTTTCTTT.

The chain couples TRBV13 to TRBJ2-7; TRBD2 might be the D (5 bases). CDR1 PRHDT and CDR2 FYEKMQ come from the germline V gene (reference sequence). Trimming removed 5 bases at V and 2 bases at J, with 16 bases between. The CDR3 spans 15 residues. CDR3 coding DNA: TGTGCCAGCAGCCCGAAGTGGGGAGAGGCCTACGAGCAGTACTTC. It codes for CASSPKWGEAYEQYF.

The chain couples TRBV29-1 to TRBJ2-7; 9 nucleotides match TRBD2. This CDR3 has 12 residues. Germline V gene sequence: CDR1 SQVTM, CDR2 ANQGSEA. V lost 7 bases, J lost 7 bases, and 8 bases stayed unmatched. In DNA form, the CDR3 reads TGCAGCGCTGTCGCGGGAGGGCTTGAGCAGTACTTC. This sequence encodes CSAVAGGLEQYF.

In DNA form, the CDR3 reads TGTGCCAGCAGTCTTCTAGCGGGGGAAACCTACAATGAGCAGTTCTTC. Translation gives CASSLLAGETYNEQFF. The V and J genes are TRBV27 and TRBJ2-1, with 10 nucleotides matching TRBD2. The V gene end was trimmed by 5 bases and the J gene end by 2 bases; junction bases not matched to a gene: 6. Germline CDR1 and CDR2: MNHEY and SMNVEV (reference sequence). CDR3 length: 16 residues.

This sequence joins TRBV29-1 and TRBJ2-2; D not resolved. In germline, CDR1 is SQVTM, CDR2 ANQGSEA. Trimming shortened V by 4 bases and J by 5 bases, and 5 bases separated the two germline ends. This CDR3 is 11 amino acids long. CDR3 nucleotides: TGCAGCGTTGGTCGGACCGGGGAGCTGTTTTTT. Protein: CSVGRTGELFF.

This clone appeared once. The chain recombines TRBV2 with TRBJ2-6; D perhaps matches TRBD1 (6 bases). Germline V gene data show CDR1 as SNHLY and CDR2 as FYNNEI. This CDR3 has 16 amino acids. With 5 bases removed from V and 2 bases from J, the gap between germline ends came to 13 bases. CDR3: CASSSQGRAGANVLTF. For the CDR3, the DNA is TGTGCCAGCAGTTCACAGGGTCGGGCTGGGGCCAACGTCCTGACTTTC.

The rearrangement links TRBV29-1 to TRBJ2-7; D remains unclear. Germline-derived CDR1 and CDR2 are SQVTM and ANQGSEA. CDR3 size: 14 residues. CDR3 loop: CTTPRYGGAYEQYF. CDR3 DNA sequence: TGCACCACTCCCCGGTATGGCGGAGCTTACGAGCAGTACTTC.

This chain connects TRBV7-3 to TRBJ1-5; perhaps TRBD1 as D (6 bases). V lost 11 bases and J lost 1, with 12 bases in between. The CDR3 covers 13 residues. Germline V gene data show CDR1 as SGHTA and CDR2 as FQGTGA. The DNA for the CDR3 is TGTGCCCCCTCGGACAGAAGCAATCAGCCCCAGCATTTT. Translated, it gives CAPSDRSNQPQHF.

This rearrangement joins TRBV28 to TRBJ1-2, with 8 nucleotides matching TRBD1. Trimming at V came to 5 bases and at J to 5 bases, leaving 7 bases not matched to a gene. CDR1 and CDR2 (germline): MDHEN, SYDVKM. The length of the CDR3 is 14 residues. CDR3 in amino acids: CASSPGTGFYGYTF. As DNA, the CDR3 is TGTGCCAGCAGTCCAGGGACAGGTTTTTATGGCTACACCTTC.

This chain connects TRBV21-1 to TRBJ2-3; TRBD2 is taken as the D call from the table, unchecked against the DNA. TRBV21-1 is recorded as a pseudogene. CDR3 length: 16 residues. CDR3 in DNA: TGTGCCAGCAGCAAAAAAAGCGGGAGGGCATCGGATACGCAGTATTTT. Residues: CASSKKSGRASDTQYF.

The V gene is TRBV28, the J gene TRBJ1-2; D might be TRBD1 (5 bases). This CDR3 region has 14 residues. The germline V and J ends were trimmed by 1 base and 6 bases, with 12 bases remaining between them. Germline CDR1 and CDR2: MDHEN and SYDVKM. The CDR3 spells CASSLLGQGNGYTF. CDR3 nucleotide sequence: TGTGCCAGCAGTTTATTGGGGCAGGGCAATGGCTACACCTTC.

CDR3 region: CASSRSRTGGEQYF. The CDR3 region has the DNA TGTGCCAGCAGCCGGTCTCGAACAGGGGGCGAGCAGTACTTC. This chain connects TRBV6-5 to TRBJ2-7, with 8 positions matching TRBD1. CDR1 is MNHEY, CDR2 SVGAGI, per germline. This CDR3 has 14 amino acids. Germline trimming cut 6 bases from V and 6 bases from J; bases unmatched to any gene: 10.

The chain combines TRBV5-1 with TRBJ2-6; the D gene is possibly TRBD1 (6 bases). With 6 bases removed from V and 0 bases from J, the gap between germline ends came to 19 bases. The CDR3 is 18 residues long. CDR1 SGHRS and CDR2 YFSETQ come from the germline V gene. The CDR3 DNA follows: TGCGCCAGCACCCTTGTCGCAGGGGCAAACTCTGGGGCCAACGTCCTGACTTTC. It codes for CASTLVAGANSGANVLTF.

This clone was detected only once. The chain joins TRBV21-1 to TRBJ2-2; TRBD2 is the table's D call and was not checked against the DNA. TRBV21-1 constitutes a pseudogene. CDR3 length: 14 residues. The CDR3 region has the DNA TGTGCCAGCAGCAAAGGTCGGAACACCGGGGAGCTGTTTTTT. It encodes CASSKGRNTGELFF.